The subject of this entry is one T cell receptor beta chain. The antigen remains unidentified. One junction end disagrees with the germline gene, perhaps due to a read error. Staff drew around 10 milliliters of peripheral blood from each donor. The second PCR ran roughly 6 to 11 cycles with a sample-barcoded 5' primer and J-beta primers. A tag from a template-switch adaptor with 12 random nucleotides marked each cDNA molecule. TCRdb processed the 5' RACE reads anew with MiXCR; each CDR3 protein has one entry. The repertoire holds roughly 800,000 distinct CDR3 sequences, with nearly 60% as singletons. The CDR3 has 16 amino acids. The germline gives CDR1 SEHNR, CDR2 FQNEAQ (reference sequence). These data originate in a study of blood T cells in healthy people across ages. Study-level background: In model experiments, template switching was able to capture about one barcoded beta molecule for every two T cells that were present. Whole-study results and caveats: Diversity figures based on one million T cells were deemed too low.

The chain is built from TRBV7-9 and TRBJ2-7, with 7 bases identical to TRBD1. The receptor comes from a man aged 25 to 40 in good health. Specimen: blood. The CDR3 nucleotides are TGTGCCAGCAGCTTCCAGGACAGGCGAGGAGAAGAGACCCAGAACTTC. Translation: CASSFQDRRGEETQNF.